A single count supports the clone carrying this TCR beta chain. The source of the sample is a study of blood T cell repertoires in COVID-19. CDR1 and CDR2 (germline): MNHNY, SVGAGI (reference sequence). The CDR3 totals 16 residues. With 5 bases removed from V and 1 base from J, the gap between germline ends came to 18 bases. The authors' processing: Amplification with reference gene primers provided the estimates of nucleated cell counts. The table came from immunoSEQ multiplex PCR; TCRdb's copy has only in-frame clones and leaves some out. The V and J calls and the clone size are those of that table, but D and trimming were determined from the DNA. This sample yields 150,000 to 200,000 clones, of which around 81% are seen a single time; about 10% belongs to the top ten.

The J gene is TRBJ2-7, the V gene TRBV6-6, with D maybe TRBD1 (6 bases). Sequenced sample: peripheral blood. The receptor was derived from a man aged 55 to 70 with active or convalescent COVID-19. The CDR3: CASSRQKGVRSYEQYF. CDR3 DNA sequence: TGTGCCAGCAGTCGACAGAAGGGGGTAAGGTCCTACGAGCAGTACTTC.